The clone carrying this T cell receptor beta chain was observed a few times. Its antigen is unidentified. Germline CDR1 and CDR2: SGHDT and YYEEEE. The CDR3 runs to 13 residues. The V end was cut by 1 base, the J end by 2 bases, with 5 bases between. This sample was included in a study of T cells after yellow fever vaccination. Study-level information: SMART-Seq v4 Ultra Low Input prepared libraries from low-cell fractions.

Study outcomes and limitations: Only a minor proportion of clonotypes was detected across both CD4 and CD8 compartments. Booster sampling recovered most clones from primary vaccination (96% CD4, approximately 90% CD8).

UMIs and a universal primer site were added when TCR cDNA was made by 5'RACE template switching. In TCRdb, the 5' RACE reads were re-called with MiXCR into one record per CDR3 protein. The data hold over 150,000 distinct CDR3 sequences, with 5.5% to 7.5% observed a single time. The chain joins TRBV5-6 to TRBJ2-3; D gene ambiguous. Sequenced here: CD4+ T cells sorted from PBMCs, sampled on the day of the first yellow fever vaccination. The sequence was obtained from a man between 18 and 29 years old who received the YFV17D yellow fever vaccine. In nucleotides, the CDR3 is TGTGCCAGCAGCTTGTACGACACAGATACGCAGTATTTT. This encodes CASSLYDTDTQYF.